A selection of T cell receptor beta chains follows, all from one sample in a study of response to subunit inactivated influenza vaccine. In TCRdb, the RT-PCR reads were re-called with MiXCR into one record per CDR3 protein. The sample holds approximately 730,000 distinct CDR3 sequences; 14% are singletons and the top ten take around 6.5%. Sequenced material: PBMCs from blood, taken around 14 days before vaccination. Source of these receptors: a man aged 45 to 65 who received an inactivated influenza vaccine. Each CDR3 is given with its conserved first and last residue. The D gene is left open where the match is weak. Rows give clone size only sometimes, using once, few, many, or a class for an expanded clone.

size	V	J	D	DNA	CDR3
.	TRBV12-3/TRBV12-4	TRBJ1-4	.	TGTGCCAGCGGAGGACACGGGGGGGAAAAACTGTTTTTT	CASGGHGGEKLFF
.	TRBV6-2/TRBV6-3	TRBJ1-5	TRBD1	TGTGCCAGCAGTAAGATCGGGACAGGGAATCAGCCCCAGCATTTT	CASSKIGTGNQPQHF
.	TRBV6-5	TRBJ1-1	TRBD1	TGTGCCAGCAGTTACACACAGGGGGTCGGCACTGAAGCTTTCTTT	CASSYTQGVGTEAFF
.	TRBV28	TRBJ2-1	.	TGTGCCAGCAGTCGCACGGGGCACCCCTACAATGAGCAGTTCTTC	CASSRTGHPYNEQFF
many	TRBV12-3/TRBV12-4	TRBJ1-2	.	TGTGCCAGCAGTCCGGACGGACAATCTAACTATGGCTACACCTTC	CASSPDGQSNYGYTF
few	TRBV5-6	TRBJ1-4	TRBD1	TGTGCCAGCAGCTCCGGGACAGGGTATGAAAAACTGTTTTTT	CASSSGTGYEKLFF
.	TRBV12-3/TRBV12-4	TRBJ1-1	.	TGTGCCAGCAGACAGGGTTTTAACACTGAAGCTTTCTTT	CASRQGFNTEAFF
.	TRBV3-1	TRBJ1-3	.	TGTGCCAGCAGCCAAGACACCCTCGCGGGTCTATCTGGAAACACCATATATTTT	CASSQDTLAGLSGNTIYF
many	TRBV29-1	TRBJ2-4	.	TGCAGCGTCGGAGGGTCAGCCCCCAAAAACATTCAGTACTTC	CSVGGSAPKNIQYF
.	TRBV20-1	TRBJ2-5	TRBD2	TGCAGTGCTTTCGGCCCGGGACTAGCGGGAGGAATAGAGACCCAGTACTTC	CSAFGPGLAGGIETQYF
.	TRBV11-2	TRBJ2-7	.	TGTGCCAGCAGCTTACACCAGGGCTACGAGCAGTACTTC	CASSLHQGYEQYF
.	TRBV20-1	TRBJ2-7	.	TGCAGTGCTAGTTTGGGGGGCAGGTACGAGCAGTACTTC	CSASLGGRYEQYF
few	TRBV3-1	TRBJ1-1	TRBD1	TGTGCCAGCAGCCCGGGGACAGGGGTAGCTTTCTTT	CASSPGTGVAFF
many	TRBV29-1	TRBJ2-7	.	TGCAGCGTTGCCCGGGGGGAGCAGTACTTC	CSVARGEQYF
few	TRBV4-2	TRBJ2-6	.	TGTGCCAGCAGCCCAGAGGCTTCGGGCTCTGGGGCCAACGTCCTGACTTTC	CASSPEASGSGANVLTF
few	TRBV5-1	TRBJ1-2	.	TGCGCCAGCAGCTTATCAGGGGCTGGCTACACCTTC	CASSLSGAGYTF
.	TRBV20-1	TRBJ2-4	TRBD1	TGCAGTGCTAGAGATAGTCAGGGGGCCGGCATTCAGTACTTC	CSARDSQGAGIQYF
few	TRBV13	TRBJ2-3	.	TGTGCCAGCAGCCTGAGACGGACTAACACAGATACGCAGTATTTT	CASSLRRTNTDTQYF
.	TRBV6-2/TRBV6-3	TRBJ2-6	TRBD1	TGTGCCAGCAGTTCGCGGACAGGGGGCGCTGGGGCCAACGTCCTGACTTTC	CASSSRTGGAGANVLTF
many	TRBV2	TRBJ2-1	.	TGTGCCAGCAACCCTGGGGCCACCAATGAGCAGTTCTTC	CASNPGATNEQFF
few	TRBV27	TRBJ1-6	.	TGTGCCAGCAGTCTACAACAGGGATATAATTCACCCCTCCACTTT	CASSLQQGYNSPLHF
.	TRBV4-3	TRBJ1-6	TRBD1	TGCGCCAGCAGCCGTGGACAGGGGCTTTCCTCACCCCTCCACTTT	CASSRGQGLSSPLHF
many	TRBV2	TRBJ2-7	TRBD2	TGTGCCAGCAGTCGATTACTAGCGGGAGCCTACGAGCAGTACTTC	CASSRLLAGAYEQYF
many	TRBV7-3	TRBJ2-7	.	TGTGCCAGCAGCTTAACCGGGGCGCGGGAGCAGTACTTC	CASSLTGAREQYF
many	TRBV6-2/TRBV6-3	TRBJ2-5	TRBD2	TGTGCCAGCAGTCGTCTAGCGGGGGAAGAGACCCAGTACTTC	CASSRLAGEETQYF
few	TRBV15	TRBJ1-6	TRBD1	TGTGCCACCAGCGGAAGGCCGGGACAGGGATCACCCCTCCACTTT	CATSGRPGQGSPLHF
few	TRBV4-1	TRBJ1-2	.	TGCGCCAGCAGCCCAGTGGGGCTCGACTATGGCTACACCTTC	CASSPVGLDYGYTF
many	TRBV29-1	TRBJ2-7	.	TGCAGCGTTGAAGACATGTCTACCTACGAGCAGTACTTC	CSVEDMSTYEQYF
few	TRBV6-2/TRBV6-3	TRBJ1-4	.	TGTGCCAGCAGTTACTCGATTGCCCCGGACGTCGGCGAAAAACTGTTTTTT	CASSYSIAPDVGEKLFF
.	TRBV27	TRBJ2-7	TRBD2	TGTGCCAGCAGTTTGTCTAGCGGGACCCCCTACGAGCAGTACTTC	CASSLSSGTPYEQYF
many	TRBV7-2	TRBJ2-2	TRBD1	TGTGCCAGCAGGGGACAGTCGAACACCGGGGAGCTGTTTTTT	CASRGQSNTGELFF
few	TRBV14	TRBJ1-1	.	TGTGCCAGCAGCCAAGTTGGCAGCCAGCACACTGAAGCTTTCTTT	CASSQVGSQHTEAFF
many	TRBV5-1	TRBJ2-7	TRBD1	TGCGCCAGCAGAACCGCCCCGGGACAGGGGGCGTACGAGCAGTACTTC	CASRTAPGQGAYEQYF
.	TRBV7-2	TRBJ2-5	TRBD2	TGTGCCAGCAGCATGGGACTAGTGGAGACCCAGTACTTC	CASSMGLVETQYF
.	TRBV5-1	TRBJ1-3	.	TGCGCCAGCAGCTCGAAGGTTGGAGGGTCTGGAAATACCATATATTTT	CASSSKVGGSGNTIYF
few	TRBV5-4	TRBJ2-1	.	TGTGCCAGCAGCTTGGGGACTACCAACTACAATGAGCAGTTCTTC	CASSLGTTNYNEQFF
many	TRBV19	TRBJ2-7	.	TGTGCCAGTAGTATAGGAACAGGGTCCTACGAGCAGTACTTC	CASSIGTGSYEQYF
many	TRBV5-1	TRBJ2-7	TRBD2	TGCGCCAGCAGCTCAACCGGGACTAATTACGAGCAGTACTTC	CASSSTGTNYEQYF
few	TRBV6-1	TRBJ2-3	TRBD2	TGTGCCAGCATTCCACTAGCGGGGGGGGCGGGCACAGATACGCAGTATTTT	CASIPLAGGAGTDTQYF
few	TRBV24-1	TRBJ2-5	.	TGTGCCACCAGTGATCCGGCAGCCTCAAGGGCTTGGATTCCAAAAGAGACCCAGTACTTC	CATSDPAASRAWIPKETQYF
.	TRBV7-2	TRBJ2-1	.	TGTGCCAGCAGCTTCTATAGGGACCCTCCGTTCTTC	CASSFYRDPPFF
once	TRBV9	TRBJ2-1	.	TGTGCCAGCAGCGGGCCCCAAGGGGGGAGGGGATACAATGAGCAGTTCTTC	CASSGPQGGRGYNEQFF
many	TRBV5-6	TRBJ1-5	TRBD1	TGTGCCAGCAGCCTTGGATCGGGGACAGGGCGGGAACAGCCCCAGCATTTT	CASSLGSGTGREQPQHF
.	TRBV24-1	TRBJ2-5	.	TGTGCCACCAGTGATTTTACGGGGACGGAGACCCAGTACTTC	CATSDFTGTETQYF
.	TRBV7-3	TRBJ2-7	TRBD2	TGTGCCAGCAGCCCCCGCGGGGGAGAAGAGCAGTACTTC	CASSPRGGEEQYF
.	TRBV6-1	TRBJ1-5	.	TGTGCCAGCAGTGCGGGGCACAATCAGCCCCAGCATTTT	CASSAGHNQPQHF
few	TRBV29-1	TRBJ1-5	.	TGCAGCGTTGAAGTCGGTCCAGGCAATCAGCCCCAGCATTTT	CSVEVGPGNQPQHF
.	TRBV20-1	TRBJ2-3	TRBD2	TGCAGTGCTAGACCTCATAGCGGGGGGGCCTCGGATACGCAGTATTTT	CSARPHSGGASDTQYF
many	TRBV20-1	TRBJ2-1	TRBD2	TGCAGTGCCGGACTAGCGGGTCTGAGCTCCTACAATGAGCAGTTCTTC	CSAGLAGLSSYNEQFF
.	TRBV20-1	TRBJ1-5	TRBD1	TGCAGTGCTAGAGATCGACAGGGTGGGCAGCCCCAGCATTTT	CSARDRQGGQPQHF
.	TRBV20-1	TRBJ2-2	TRBD1	TGCAGTGCTAGAGATCCTAGACAGGGGTGGGACACCGGGGAGCTGTTTTTT	CSARDPRQGWDTGELFF
few	TRBV4-1	TRBJ1-5	.	TGCGCCAGCAGCCGGGAGGGTTATCAGCCCCAGCATTTT	CASSREGYQPQHF
.	TRBV20-1	TRBJ2-3	TRBD2	TGCAGTGCTGTCCCTGGACTGCGGGGGGCCGTCACAGATACGCAGTATTTT	CSAVPGLRGAVTDTQYF
few	TRBV28	TRBJ2-7	.	TGTGCCAGCACCCAACCGCGTTTTGGGGACGAGCAGTACTTC	CASTQPRFGDEQYF